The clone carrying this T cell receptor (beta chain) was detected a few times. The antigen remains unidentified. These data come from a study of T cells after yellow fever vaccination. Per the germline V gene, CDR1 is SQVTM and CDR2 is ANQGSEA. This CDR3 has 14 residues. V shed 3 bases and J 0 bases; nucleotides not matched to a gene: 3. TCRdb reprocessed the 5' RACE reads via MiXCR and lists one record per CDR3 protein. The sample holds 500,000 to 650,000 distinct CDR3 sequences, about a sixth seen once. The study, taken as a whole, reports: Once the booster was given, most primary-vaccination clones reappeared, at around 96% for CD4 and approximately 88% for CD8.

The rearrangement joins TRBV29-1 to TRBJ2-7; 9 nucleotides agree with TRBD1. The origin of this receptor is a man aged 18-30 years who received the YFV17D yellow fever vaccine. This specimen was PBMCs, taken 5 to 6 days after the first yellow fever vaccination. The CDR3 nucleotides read TGCAGCGTTGACAGGACAGGGGACTCCTACGAGCAGTACTTC. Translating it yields CSVDRTGDSYEQYF.